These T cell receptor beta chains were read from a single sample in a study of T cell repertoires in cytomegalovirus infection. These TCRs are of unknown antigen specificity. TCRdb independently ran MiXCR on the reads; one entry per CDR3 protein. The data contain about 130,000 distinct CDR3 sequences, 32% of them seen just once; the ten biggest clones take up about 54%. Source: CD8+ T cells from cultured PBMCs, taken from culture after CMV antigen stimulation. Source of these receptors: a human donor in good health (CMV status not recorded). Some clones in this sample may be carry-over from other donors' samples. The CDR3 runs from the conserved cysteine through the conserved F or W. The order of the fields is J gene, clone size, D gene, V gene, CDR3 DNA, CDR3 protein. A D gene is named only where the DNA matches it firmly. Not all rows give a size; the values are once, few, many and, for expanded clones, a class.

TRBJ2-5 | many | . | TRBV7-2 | TGTGCCAGCAGCTTAGACAGTCTAGAGACCCAGTACTTC | CASSLDSLETQYF
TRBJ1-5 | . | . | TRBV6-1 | TGTGCCAGCAGTGAATTAGGGAGCAATCAGCCCCAGCATTTT | CASSELGSNQPQHF
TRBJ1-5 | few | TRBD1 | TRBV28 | TGTGCCAGCAGCCAAGGGACAGGGGGGCAATATAGCAATCAGCCCCAGCATTTT | CASSQGTGGQYSNQPQHF
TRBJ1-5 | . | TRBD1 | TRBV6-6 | TGTGCCAGCTATAAAGGGACAGGGAATCAGCCCCAGCATTTT | CASYKGTGNQPQHF
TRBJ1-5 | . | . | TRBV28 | TGTGCCAGCAGTTTCCCCAGCGATCAGCCCCAGCATTTT | CASSFPSDQPQHF
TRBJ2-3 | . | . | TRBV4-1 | TGCGCCAGCAGCCGGGTGGGGTACACAGATACGCAGTATTTT | CASSRVGYTDTQYF
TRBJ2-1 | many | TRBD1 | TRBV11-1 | TGTGCCAGCAGCTTAGCCCCGGGACAGGGGAATGAGCAGTTCTTC | CASSLAPGQGNEQFF
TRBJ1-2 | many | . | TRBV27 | TGTGCCAGCTCCCTCGTCGGAGATCCCAATGGCTACACCTTC | CASSLVGDPNGYTF
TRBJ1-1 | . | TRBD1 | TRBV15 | TGTGCCACCAGCGGACTGGACCAGGGGGACACTGAAGCTTTCTTT | CATSGLDQGDTEAFF
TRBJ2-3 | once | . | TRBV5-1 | TGCGCAGTAAAGTGGAGCGCTAGCACAGATACGCAGTATTTT | CAVKWSASTDTQYF
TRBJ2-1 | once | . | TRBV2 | TGTGCCAGCATCTTTAGGGGGAACAATGAGCAGTTCTTC | CASIFRGNNEQFF
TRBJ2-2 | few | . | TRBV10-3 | TGTGCCATCAGTGAGGACCATAGAAACACCGGGGAGCTGTTTTTT | CAISEDHRNTGELFF
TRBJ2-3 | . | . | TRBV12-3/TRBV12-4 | TGTGCCAGCAACCTTGGGGGGCGTACAGATACGCAGTATTTT | CASNLGGRTDTQYF
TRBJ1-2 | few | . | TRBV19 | TGTGCCAGTAGTGGGAACTATGGCTACACCTTC | CASSGNYGYTF
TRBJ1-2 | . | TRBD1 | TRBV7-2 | TGTGCCAGCAGCACCCCGGACAGGGGTTTCTATGGCTACACCTTC | CASSTPDRGFYGYTF
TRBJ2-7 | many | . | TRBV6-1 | TGTGCCAGCAGTGAAGCTGACGGATTAGCAGGGCGCTTC | CASSEADGLAGRF
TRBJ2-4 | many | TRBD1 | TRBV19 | TGTGCCAGTAGTCCCCGGACAGGGGGCCAAAACATTCAGTACTTC | CASSPRTGGQNIQYF
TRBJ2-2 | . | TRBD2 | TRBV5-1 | TGCGCCAGCAGCTTCACTAGCGGGGGAGCAACCGGGGAGCTGTTTTTT | CASSFTSGGATGELFF
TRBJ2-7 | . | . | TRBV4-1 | TGCGCCAGCAGCCGAGGACTGCCGGACGAGCAGTACTTC | CASSRGLPDEQYF